Each of the 22 T cell receptor beta chains below was sequenced from the same sample in a study of T cells in Graves' hyperthyroidism and ophthalmopathy. Amplified TCR beta CDR3 regions came from RNA transcripts. TCR CDR3 underwent first-round RT-PCR with the HTBI primer set. TCRdb analysed the multiplex PCR reads with MiXCR anew, one entry per CDR3 protein. There are roughly 500,000 distinct CDR3 sequences in the sample; roughly 14% occur only once, and roughly 6.2% lies in the top ten. Material: blood. The source is a woman aged 25 to 39 with Graves' hyperthyroidism that later progressed to Graves' ophthalmopathy.

This clonotype was counted at least ten times. The chain is built from TRBV12-3 or TRBV12-4 and TRBJ1-5, with a possible D match to TRBD1 (6 bases). The CDR3 has 14 residues. V lost 6 bases to trimming and J lost 0 bases, with 9 bases between them. CDR3 amino acids: CASRQGGSNQPQHF. Here the CDR3 DNA reads TGTGCCAGCAGACAAGGGGGTAGCAATCAGCCCCAGCATTTT.

As to this clonotype: Being one base from a much bigger clone, this may be a read error. This chain joins TRBV28 and TRBJ1-3, with D uncertain. CDR1 and CDR2 (germline): MDHEN, SYDVKM. The CDR3 contains 15 residues. CDR3: CASSSGLHSGNSIYF. The CDR3 nucleotides read TGTGCCAGCAGTTCAGGCCTTCACTCTGGAAACAGCATATATTTT.

In this sample, this clonotype turned up many times. This chain uses TRBV27 with TRBJ1-1, with TRBD1 as a possible D gene (5 bases). The ends were cut back, 5 bases at V and 0 bases at J, with 13 bases in the middle. Germline CDR1 and CDR2: MNHEY and SMNVEV (reference sequence). The CDR3 spans 15 residues. The CDR3 region is CASSASGTLNTEAFF. The CDR3, as DNA: TGTGCCAGCAGTGCATCCGGGACGCTGAACACTGAAGCTTTCTTT.

The table lists this clonotype with many counts. This sequence joins TRBV2 and TRBJ2-7; TRBD2 matches 12 bases. CDR3 size: 14 residues. Germline lookup yields CDR1 SNHLY and CDR2 FYNNEI. V shed 6 bases, J shed 7 bases, and the junction held 7 bases outside the gene matches. Here the CDR3 reads CASRLAGGSVEQYF. Here the CDR3 DNA reads TGTGCCAGCAGACTAGCGGGAGGTTCAGTGGAGCAGTACTTC.

This clonotype was observed at least ten times. The chain is built from TRBV29-1 and TRBJ2-1, with no clear D. The CDR3 runs 12 residues. Trimming shortened V by 2 bases and J by 6 bases, and 8 bases separated the two germline ends. Germline V lookup: CDR1 SQVTM, CDR2 ANQGSEA. The DNA of the CDR3 is TGCAGCGTTGAACCCCCAAGCAATGAGCAGTTCTTC. It specifies CSVEPPSNEQFF.

This clonotype has at least ten counts. The gene calls are TRBV18 and TRBJ2-5; 7 nucleotides match TRBD2. Germline V CDR1 and CDR2: KGHSH, LQKENI. There are 14 residues in the CDR3. V was clipped by 2 bases and J by 5 bases; unmatched bases: 5. CDR3 DNA sequence: TGTGCCAGCTCACCAGGGAGGGTAATGGAGACCCAGTACTTC. Translation gives CASSPGRVMETQYF.

Many counts were recorded for this clonotype. Written as DNA, the CDR3 is TGTGCCAGCAGTTACGAGAGGACTCATCGGAACACCGGGGAGCTGTTTTTT. It encodes CASSYERTHRNTGELFF. The chain carries TRBV6-6 and TRBJ2-2, with D perhaps TRBD2 (5 bases). V lost 2 bases to trimming and J lost 1 base, with 14 bases between them. The CDR3 contains 17 residues. The germline V gene encodes CDR1 MNHNY and CDR2 SVGAGI (reference sequence).

This clonotype has a count of ten or more. The chain is built from TRBV2 and TRBJ1-1; unclear D gene. The ends were cut back, 5 bases at V and 2 bases at J, with 9 bases in the middle. Germline V gene sequence: CDR1 SNHLY, CDR2 FYNNEI. The CDR3 length is 13 residues. In DNA form, the CDR3 reads TGTGCCAGCAGTACGGGCCAAAACACTGAAGCTTTCTTT. Amino acids: CASSTGQNTEAFF.

This clonotype was picked up many times. The CDR3 protein is CASSLPPYYPQYF. CDR3 coding DNA: TGTGCCAGCAGTTTGCCGCCTTACTACCCCCAGTACTTC. The V call is TRBV27, the J call TRBJ2-5; D call uncertain. The CDR3 extends over 13 amino acids. The germline CDR1 and CDR2 sequences are MNHEY and SMNVEV (reference sequence). V lost 3 bases and J 9 bases, leaving 14 bases between the germline ends.

In its sample, this clonotype was seen a few times. This rearrangement joins TRBV20-1 to TRBJ2-2; 12 nucleotides line up with TRBD2. This CDR3 region has 19 residues. The V gene's germline CDR1 is DFQATT and CDR2 SNEGSKA (reference sequence). The J segment lost 5 bases and the V segment lost 6 bases, leaving 19 bases of the junction unmatched. The CDR3 DNA reads as TGCAGTGCGTCTTCGGTGGCTAGCGGGAGGGAAGGGCTGACCGGGGAGCTGTTTTTT. The encoded protein is CSASSVASGREGLTGELFF.

There are a few counts of this clonotype. V gene TRBV2 combines with J gene TRBJ2-1; maybe TRBD2 (5 bases). Deletions cut 1 base from V and 8 bases from J, with 15 bases between. The CDR3 length is 15 residues. Germline CDR1 SNHLY, CDR2 FYNNEI. The CDR3 reads CASSEGEHKIDEQFF. The CDR3 DNA sequence: TGTGCCAGCAGTGAAGGGGAGCATAAGATCGATGAGCAGTTCTTC.

As concerns this clonotype: It may be a read error: a sequence one base away is much more abundant. The chain combines TRBV20-1 with TRBJ1-5, with no clear D. The end of the DNA is better explained by TRBJ2-3, so the J call may be wrong. The germline V gene encodes CDR1 DFQATT and CDR2 SNEGSKA (reference sequence). The CDR3 is made up of 11 amino acids. Here the CDR3 DNA reads TGCAGTGCTAACCGACAACCAGCCCAGTATTTT. As protein: CSANRQPAQYF.

This clonotype was found many times. This chain joins TRBV2 and TRBJ2-7; 12 positions match TRBD1. Germline trimming cut 4 bases from V and 4 bases from J; bases unmatched to any gene: 8. Germline V gives CDR1 SNHLY, CDR2 FYNNEI. CDR3 length: 16 residues. The CDR3 DNA reads as TGTGCCAGCAGTGGTGGGACAGGGGGCGCTTTTTACGAGCAGTACTTC. As protein: CASSGGTGGAFYEQYF.

In this sample, this clonotype turned up a few times. The gene calls are TRBV30 and TRBJ1-5; perhaps TRBD1 as D (5 bases). With 3 bases removed from V and 5 bases from J, the gap between germline ends came to 11 bases. Germline V gene data show CDR1 as GTSNPN and CDR2 as SVGIG (reference sequence). This CDR3 has 13 amino acids. CDR3 nucleotides: TGTGCCTGGAGACGGGACCGCGATCAGCCCCAGCATTTT. Amino acid sequence: CAWRRDRDQPQHF.

This clonotype showed up many times. This rearrangement joins TRBV7-8 to TRBJ1-2; 9 bases are shared with TRBD1. Trimming at V came to 3 bases and at J to 1 base, leaving 9 bases not matched to a gene. CDR1 SGHVS and CDR2 FQNEAQ come from the germline V gene. The CDR3 extends over 17 amino acids. CDR3 amino acids: CASSFGTGLLLNYGYTF. The CDR3 DNA reads as TGTGCCAGCAGCTTCGGGACAGGGCTACTTCTTAACTATGGCTACACCTTC.

This clonotype was recorded many times. This chain joins TRBV11-3 and TRBJ2-1, with 7 bases matching TRBD2. V shed 0 bases and J 0 bases; nucleotides not matched to a gene: 5. CDR1 and CDR2 from the germline V gene are SGHNT and YENEEA. CDR3 length: 17 amino acids. CDR3 bases: TGTGCCAGCAGCTTAGAGTCGGGACTAAGCTCCTACAATGAGCAGTTCTTC. Translated, it gives CASSLESGLSSYNEQFF.

This clonotype occurred a few times. The germline gene is not matched at one end of the junction; a read error may be the cause. V gene TRBV5-1 combines with J gene TRBJ2-5; 9 nucleotides match TRBD1. Germline V gene data show CDR1 as SGHRS and CDR2 as YFSETQ. The CDR3 loop spans 14 amino acids. CDR3 nucleotide sequence: TGCGTCAGCAGCGTGGGACAGGGAAAAGGGACCCAGTACTTC. The encoded protein is CVSSVGQGKGTQYF.

This clonotype showed up just a few times. The rearrangement joins TRBV25-1 to TRBJ1-3, with D uncertain. Per the germline V gene, CDR1 is MGHDK and CDR2 is SYGVNS. Trimming took off 7 bases at V and 0 bases at J, with 13 bases between the two ends. The CDR3 contains 15 residues. This CDR3 reads CASTSASLSGNTIYF. CDR3 bases: TGTGCCAGCACTTCGGCCAGCCTCTCTGGAAACACCATATATTTT.

This clonotype came up many times. The rearrangement links TRBV7-8 to TRBJ2-7, with TRBD2 as a possible D gene (5 bases). This CDR3 spans 15 amino acids. From germline, CDR1 is SGHVS and CDR2 FQNEAQ. Trimming stripped 1 base from V and 2 bases from J, with 12 bases between. DNA for the CDR3: TGTGCCAGCAGCTTAGAAGCGGACGGAACCTACGAGCAGTACTTC. Its translation is CASSLEADGTYEQYF.

In its sample, this clonotype was seen many times. CDR3 amino acids: CASTLAGGLAVSVEQYF. As DNA, the CDR3 is TGTGCCAGCACCCTAGCAGGTGGACTAGCGGTCAGCGTGGAGCAGTATTTT. This chain joins TRBV11-2 and TRBJ2-3; the match to TRBD2 covers 10 bases. Trimming removed 7 bases from V and 11 bases from J; junction bases left unmatched: 21. Per the germline V gene, CDR1 is SGHAT and CDR2 is FQNNGV. The CDR3 sequence is 17 residues long. Filled out from reference TRBV11-2 and TRBJ2-3, the complete variable domain reads EAGVAQSPRYKIIEKRQSVAFWCNPISGHATLYWYQQILGQGPKLLIQFQNNGVVDDSQLPKDRFSAERLKGVDSTLKIQPAKLEDSAVYLCASTLAGGLAVSVEQYFGPGTRLTVL.

The chain recombines TRBV29-1 with TRBJ1-1; no firm D call. There are 12 residues in the CDR3. Trimming removed 4 bases from V and 3 bases from J, with 9 bases in between. CDR1 and CDR2 (germline): SQVTM, ANQGSEA. CDR3 nucleotides: TGCAGCGTTGGATCTGTGTACACTGAAGCTTTCTTT. Its protein product is CSVGSVYTEAFF.

This clonotype was seen many times. This sequence joins TRBV6-1 and TRBJ1-1; D is uncertain. Germline V gene lookup returns CDR1 MNHNS and CDR2 SASEGT. The ends were cut back, 7 bases at V and 3 bases at J, with 9 bases in the middle. The CDR3 covers 12 residues. CDR3 DNA: TGTGCCAGCAAAGACTGGGACACTGAAGCTTTCTTT. Protein: CASKDWDTEAFF.